These 29 T cell receptor beta chains share one sample of origin, sequenced in a study of breast tumors, draining lymph nodes, adjacent tissues. The lymph nodes were axillary draining lymph nodes from breast cancer patients. TCRdb analysed the multiplex PCR reads with MiXCR anew, one entry per CDR3 protein. The sample yields around 100,000 distinct CDR3 sequences, 21% seen once. The sequenced sample was axillary lymph node tissue. These receptor sequences come from a female donor with breast cancer. Some clones in this sample may be carry-over from other donors' samples.

This clonotype appeared a few times. This chain uses TRBV6-1 with TRBJ2-3, with D tentatively TRBD2 (6 bases). The CDR3 totals 15 residues. Germline assignment: CDR1 MNHNS and CDR2 SASEGT. Trimming took off 6 bases at V and 8 bases at J, with 21 bases between the two ends. CDR3 protein: CASRPGTPSIGTQYF. CDR3 in DNA: TGTGCCAGCAGACCCGGGACTCCTTCTATTGGTACGCAGTATTTT.

This clonotype was observed a handful of times. V and J are TRBV5-6 and TRBJ1-4; possible D gene TRBD1, 5 bases. Germline V gene data show CDR1 as SGHDT and CDR2 as YYEEEE. CDR3 length: 13 amino acids. V was trimmed by 4 bases and J by 7 bases, leaving 11 bases between them. The CDR3 sequence is CASSTGTSEKLFF. CDR3 DNA: TGTGCCAGCAGCACCGGGACTTCTGAAAAACTGTTTTTT. Supplemented by reference TRBV5-6 and TRBJ1-4, the full variable domain reads DAGVTQSPTHLIKTRGQQVTLRCSPKSGHDTVSWYQQALGQGPQFIFQYYEEEERQRGNFPDRFSGHQFPNYSSELNVNALLLGDSALYLCASSTGTSEKLFFGSGTQLSVL.

Turning to this clonotype: This may be a read error: a much more frequent sequence differs by one nucleotide. The chain employs TRBV19 and TRBJ2-3; unclear D gene. The CDR3 runs to 13 residues. The germline V gene has CDR1 LNHDA and CDR2 SQIVND (reference sequence). Trimming took 4 bases from V and 6 from J, leaving 11 bases between them. CDR3 amino acids: CASSTRHSDTQYF. The CDR3 DNA sequence: TGTGCCAGTAGTACCAGACACAGTGATACGCAGTATTTT.

The gene calls are TRBV30 and TRBJ2-5; D remains unclear. V was clipped by 0 bases and J by 7 bases, with 15 bases between them. The V gene's germline CDR1 is GTSNPN and CDR2 SVGIG (reference sequence). The CDR3 length is 14 residues. The CDR3 sequence is CAWSVVTGLGTQYF. CDR3 nucleotides: TGTGCCTGGAGTGTCGTCACGGGTTTAGGGACCCAGTACTTC. Complete variable domain (other parts from reference TRBV30 and TRBJ2-5): SQTIHQWPATLVQPVGSPLSLECTVEGTSNPNLYWYRQAAGRGLQLLFYSVGIGQISSEVPQNLSASRPQDRQFILSSKKLLLSDSGFYLCAWSVVTGLGTQYFGPGTRLLVL.

This clonotype was seen repeatedly, ten times or more. The chain links TRBV27 to TRBJ2-1; possibly TRBD2 for D (6 bases). Germline loops: CDR1 MNHEY, CDR2 SMNVEV (reference sequence). The CDR3 has 13 amino acids. V gave up 2 bases and J gave up 13 bases, with 15 bases separating them. The CDR3, as DNA: TGTGCCAGCAGTTTACAACCGGGACTGGGCCAGTTCTTC. Encoded protein: CASSLQPGLGQFF.

This clonotype was picked up many times. This chain links TRBV6-5 with TRBJ2-3; D is unresolved. There are 16 residues in the CDR3. V lost 0 bases and J 4 bases, leaving 14 bases between the germline ends. The germline V gene has CDR1 MNHEY and CDR2 SVGAGI. The CDR3 sequence is CASSYSIDLSADTQYF. The CDR3 DNA reads as TGTGCCAGCAGTTACTCGATTGACCTGAGCGCAGATACGCAGTATTTT.

This clonotype was detected only once. This chain joins TRBV29-1 and TRBJ2-6; no clear D gene. Germline loops: CDR1 SQVTM, CDR2 ANQGSEA. Trimming stripped 6 bases from V and 3 bases from J, with 6 bases between. The CDR3 is 12 amino acids. CDR3 sequence (DNA): TGCAGCGTACAAGATGGGGCCAACGTCCTGACTTTC. Translation gives CSVQDGANVLTF.

This clonotype has at least ten counts. The chain links TRBV30 to TRBJ1-2, with D uncertain. The V and J ends lost 4 bases and 4 bases respectively, with 7 bases between them. Germline CDR1 GTSNPN, CDR2 SVGIG (reference sequence). The CDR3 is made up of 11 amino acids. CDR3 loop: CAWKRVYGYTF. CDR3 nucleotides: TGTGCCTGGAAACGGGTCTATGGCTACACCTTC.

This clonotype appeared once. The V and J genes are TRBV29-1 and TRBJ2-1; TRBD2 aligns across 9 bases. V lost 7 bases to trimming and J lost 4 bases; unmatched junction nucleotides: 2. Germline lookup yields CDR1 SQVTM and CDR2 ANQGSEA. The CDR3 spans 12 residues. CDR3 DNA sequence: TGCAGCGAGACTAGCGGTTACAATGAGCAGTTCTTC. Residues: CSETSGYNEQFF.

With respect to this clonotype: No conserved phenylalanine or tryptophan is present at the end of the CDR3, so a read error is the likely explanation. The V and J genes are TRBV7-3 and TRBJ1-6; D gene unclear. Germline lookup yields CDR1 SGHTA and CDR2 FQGTGA. The CDR3 runs 15 residues. The V gene lost 1 base and the J gene lost 6 bases, with 10 bases spanning the gap. CDR3 sequence reads: CASSLSSGVNSPLHS. The DNA of the CDR3 is TGTGCCAGCAGCTTAAGTAGCGGAGTTAATTCACCCCTCCACTCT.

This clonotype was seen at least ten times. The rearrangement uses TRBV7-3 and TRBJ2-1, with 9 bases that match TRBD1. V was pared by 0 bases and J by 4 bases, with 1 base of the junction left unmatched. Germline V gene sequence: CDR1 SGHTA, CDR2 FQGTGA. This CDR3 contains 15 residues. The CDR3 DNA reads TGTGCCAGCAGCTTAACCGGGACAGGGTACAATGAGCAGTTCTTC. This encodes CASSLTGTGYNEQFF.

This clonotype was found many times. The V call is TRBV5-1, the J call TRBJ1-2; 7 bases align to TRBD1. This CDR3 region has 14 residues. Trimming at V came to 0 bases and at J to 8 bases, leaving 7 bases not matched to a gene. Germline V gene lookup returns CDR1 SGHRS and CDR2 YFSETQ. For the CDR3, the DNA is TGCGCCAGCAGCTTGGCGGGGGACAGCTGGGGCTACACCTTC. It encodes CASSLAGDSWGYTF.

This clonotype was observed at least ten times. The genes are TRBV5-1 and TRBJ1-5, with 9 bases aligning to TRBD1. V was clipped by 3 bases and J by 3 bases; unmatched bases: 4. CDR3 length: 15 residues. Germline values: CDR1 SGHRS, CDR2 YFSETQ. The DNA of the CDR3 is TGCGCCAGCAGCTCACAGGGGGCCCCCAATCAGCCCCAGCATTTT. Translated, it gives CASSSQGAPNQPQHF. Filled out from reference TRBV5-1 and TRBJ1-5, the complete variable domain reads KAGVTQTPRYLIKTRGQQVTLSCSPISGHRSVSWYQQTPGQGLQFLFEYFSETQRNKGNFPGRFSGRQFSNSRSEMNVSTLELGDSALYLCASSSQGAPNQPQHFGDGTRLSIL.

This clonotype was observed at least ten times. This rearrangement joins TRBV7-2 to TRBJ1-4; D is possibly TRBD1 (5 bases). Germline V gene sequence: CDR1 SGHTA, CDR2 FQGNSA. The ends were cut back, 5 bases at V and 8 bases at J, with 18 bases in the middle. The CDR3 runs to 15 residues. CDR3 sequence reads: CASSRAGRLEEKLFF. The CDR3 nucleotides read TGTGCCAGCAGCCGGGCGGGGCGCTTGGAGGAAAAACTGTTTTTT.

This clonotype was seen just once. A much larger clone differs by one base, so this may be a read error. The rearrangement links TRBV3-1 to TRBJ1-3; TRBD1 might be the D (6 bases). The CDR3 totals 13 residues. In germline, CDR1 is LGHDT, CDR2 YNNKEL (reference sequence). The CDR3 nucleotides read TGTGCCAGCAGCCAAACTTCACAGGGTTATTTGTGTTTT. This gives the protein CASSQTSQGYLCF.

In this sample, this clonotype turned up a few times. This chain uses TRBV3-1 with TRBJ2-5; tentative D call: TRBD2 (6 bases). The CDR3 extends over 17 amino acids. Trimming left V 4 bases short and J 0 bases short, with 18 bases between. Germline V gene sequence: CDR1 LGHDT, CDR2 YNNKEL (reference sequence). Here the CDR3 DNA reads TGTGCCAGCAGCCGCATAGCTAGCGCGGGGTACCAAGAGACCCAGTACTTC. This translates into CASSRIASAGYQETQYF.

A word on this clonotype: This may come from a read error, since a much larger clone is one base off. Since the CDR3 does not end with the conserved phenylalanine or tryptophan, this likely comes from a read error. The chain joins TRBV5-1 to TRBJ2-4; D remains unclear. The CDR3 runs 12 residues. V was clipped by 1 base and J by 6 bases, with 5 bases between them. Germline lookup yields CDR1 SGHRS and CDR2 YFSETQ. DNA of the CDR3: TGCGCCAGCAGCTTGACGGTAAACATTCAGTACCTC. This gives the protein CASSLTVNIQYL.

This clonotype was seen a few times. This chain links TRBV28 with TRBJ2-7; 12 nucleotides match TRBD2. Unmatched junction bases numbered 8, after V lost 3 bases and J lost 2 bases. CDR3 size: 17 residues. Germline V gene data show CDR1 as MDHEN and CDR2 as SYDVKM. Written as DNA, the CDR3 is TGTGCCAGCAGTTTTAGGTCTAGCGGGAGGGCCCCCTACGAGCAGTACTTC. This codes for CASSFRSSGRAPYEQYF.

This clonotype was picked up many times. This chain connects TRBV7-9 to TRBJ2-7; either TRBD1 or TRBD2 may fit D (5 bases each). Germline V gene sequence: CDR1 SEHNR, CDR2 FQNEAQ (reference sequence). This CDR3 is built from 13 residues. V was clipped by 6 bases and J by 4 bases, with 13 bases between them. In nucleotides, the CDR3 is TGTGCCAGCAGTTCGGGACCCCCATACGAGCAGTACTTC. It codes for CASSSGPPYEQYF.

This clonotype was counted many times. J is TRBJ1-6 and V is TRBV6-5, with a possible D match to TRBD1 (5 bases). V dropped 0 bases and J dropped 3 bases, with 12 bases sitting between them. Germline assignment: CDR1 MNHEY and CDR2 SVGAGI. This CDR3 spans 17 amino acids. The CDR3 DNA follows: TGTGCCAGCAGTTACTCGAAATCTAGGGGCTATAATTCACCCCTCCACTTT. It codes for CASSYSKSRGYNSPLHF.

This sequence joins TRBV30 and TRBJ1-2; D perhaps matches TRBD1 (6 bases). This CDR3 contains 16 residues. V lost 2 bases and J lost 1, with 17 bases in between. Per the germline V gene, CDR1 is GTSNPN and CDR2 is SVGIG (reference sequence). CDR3 bases: TGTGCCTGGAGTCCAATCCACAGGGCTTATAACTATGGCTACACCTTC. Protein product: CAWSPIHRAYNYGYTF.

Ten or more counts support this clonotype. V usage is TRBV7-9 and J usage is TRBJ1-3, with TRBD1 as a possible D gene (5 bases). This CDR3 is 15 amino acids long. V dropped 8 bases and J dropped 4 bases, with 18 bases sitting between them. CDR1 and CDR2 (germline): SEHNR, FQNEAQ (reference sequence). CDR3 in DNA: TGTGCCAGCGGCCCCCCCAGGGAGACGGGAAACACCATATATTTT. Its translation: CASGPPRETGNTIYF.

The V and J genes are TRBV20-1 and TRBJ2-4; TRBD1 might be the D (6 bases). V lost 6 bases and J 0 bases, leaving 21 bases between the germline ends. CDR3 length: 17 amino acids. The V gene's germline CDR1 is DFQATT and CDR2 SNEGSKA (reference sequence). The CDR3 spells CSARQAPGILAKNIQYF. The CDR3 region has the DNA TGCAGTGCACGACAGGCACCGGGTATACTAGCCAAAAACATTCAGTACTTC.

This clonotype was picked up a small number of times. This chain links TRBV10-2 with TRBJ2-2; D is ambiguous. The CDR3 has 13 residues. V lost 0 bases, J lost 5 bases, and 4 bases lay in between. The germline gives CDR1 WSHSY, CDR2 SAAADI. The CDR3 here is CASSESRTGELFF. CDR3 in DNA: TGCGCCAGCAGTGAGTCGAGAACCGGGGAGCTGTTTTTT.

The table lists this clonotype with many counts. J is TRBJ1-4 and V is TRBV7-8, with 9 bases fitting TRBD1. The V gene's germline CDR1 is SGHVS and CDR2 FQNEAQ. V gave up 3 bases and J gave up 3 bases; unmatched junction bases: 5. This CDR3 is built from 16 residues. The CDR3 here is CASSFWDRVSNEKLFF. CDR3 sequence (DNA): TGTGCCAGCAGCTTTTGGGACAGGGTTTCTAATGAAAAACTGTTTTTT. Variable domain in full (rest from reference TRBV7-8 and TRBJ1-4): GAGVSQSPRYKVAKRGQDVALRCDPISGHVSLFWYQQALGQGPEFLTYFQNEAQLDKSGLPSDRFFAERPEGSVSTLKIQRTQQEDSAVYLCASSFWDRVSNEKLFFGSGTQLSVL.

Comment on this clonotype: Given a much more abundant clone one base away, this may be a read error. This chain joins TRBV7-2 and TRBJ2-5; D may be TRBD2 (6 bases). The CDR3 has 15 residues. Germline lookup yields CDR1 SGHTA and CDR2 FQGNSA. CDR3: CAGSPGLPPLGTQYF. DNA of the CDR3: TGTGCCGGCAGCCCGGGACTTCCCCCTTTAGGGACCCAGTACTTC.

This clonotype was recorded at least ten times. The V gene is TRBV5-1, the J gene TRBJ1-2; a possible D gene is TRBD1 (6 bases). Per germline, CDR1 SGHRS and CDR2 YFSETQ. The CDR3 has 16 amino acids. V lost 5 bases, J lost 4 bases, and 21 bases lay in between. The CDR3 bases are TGCGCCAGCAGGCGTGGCACGGCAGGGGCCGTCTATGGCTACACCTTC. As protein: CASRRGTAGAVYGYTF.

This clonotype was picked up many times. The chain uses TRBV9 and TRBJ2-7; D possibly corresponds to TRBD1 (5 bases). The CDR3 covers 13 residues. V was trimmed by 2 bases and J by 7 bases, leaving 13 bases between them. Germline CDR1 SGDLS, CDR2 YYNGEE. The CDR3 sequence is CASSVASAGEQYF. The CDR3, as DNA: TGTGCCAGCAGCGTCGCGTCGGCAGGGGAGCAGTACTTC.

This clonotype was seen ten or more times. CDR3 DNA sequence: TGTGCCAGCAGCGGGACTCCGGCAAGCACAGATACGCAGTATTTT. This translates into CASSGTPASTDTQYF. This chain connects TRBV9 to TRBJ2-3; perhaps TRBD2 as D (5 bases). Trimming pared 3 bases from V and 0 bases from J, leaving 11 bases between. The CDR3 spans 15 residues. Germline CDR1 and CDR2: SGDLS and YYNGEE.